This passage covers 27 T cell receptor beta chains from one sample sequenced in a study of human T cells and chemical hapten exposure. TCRdb used MiXCR to reprocess the RACE reads, holding one entry per CDR3 protein. The sample lists 60,000 to 75,000 distinct CDR3 sequences, roughly 6.7% occurring once. Time point of the sample: pre-sensitization, week 0. Described treatment: therapeutic diphenylcyclopropenone sensitization with weekly scalp DPC. This sample comprised whole blood, obtained in connection with sensitization to the hapten diphenylcyclopropenone (DPC). These receptors were obtained from a woman aged 25 to 39 with alopecia areata. Some clones in this sample may be carry-over from other donors' samples.

This clonotype has a count of ten or more. The DNA of the CDR3 is TGCGCCAGCAGCTTGGGGCGCGCGGACAATGAGCAGTTCTTC. Encoded protein: CASSLGRADNEQFF. This rearrangement joins TRBV5-1 to TRBJ2-1; D is uncertain. The CDR3 is 14 amino acids. CDR1 is SGHRS, CDR2 YFSETQ, per germline. Trimming shortened V by 0 bases and J by 5 bases, and 9 bases separated the two germline ends.

This clonotype appeared a few times. The gene calls are TRBV18 and TRBJ1-5, with 10 bases aligning to TRBD1. The CDR3 is made up of 17 amino acids. Germline CDR1 KGHSH, CDR2 LQKENI. After removal of 4 bases from V and 2 bases from J, the junction contained 8 bases not matched to a gene. In DNA, the CDR3 is TGTGCCAGCTCACGGGGGACAGGGGACGGAGGCAATCAGCCCCAGCATTTT. Protein: CASSRGTGDGGNQPQHF.

The gene calls are TRBV7-6 and TRBJ2-3; 9 bases fit TRBD1. After removal of 4 bases from V and 4 bases from J, the junction contained 6 bases not matched to a gene. This CDR3 is 15 amino acids long. CDR1 SGHVS and CDR2 FNYEAQ come from the germline V gene. The chain's CDR3 is CASSYRDRESDTQYF. The DNA for the CDR3 is TGTGCCAGCAGCTACCGGGACAGGGAGTCAGATACGCAGTATTTT.

This chain links TRBV7-2 with TRBJ1-3; D is uncertain. Deletions cut 5 bases from V and 0 bases from J, with 11 bases between. Germline CDR1 reads SGHTA; CDR2 reads FQGNSA. The CDR3 has 15 amino acids. This chain's CDR3 is CASSHGPSSGNTIYF. DNA for the CDR3: TGTGCCAGCAGCCATGGACCGAGCTCTGGAAACACCATATATTTT.

This sequence joins TRBV29-1 and TRBJ2-7, with TRBD1 matching 9 bases. Per germline, CDR1 SQVTM and CDR2 ANQGSEA. The CDR3 length is 13 residues. The V gene end was trimmed by 2 bases and the J gene end by 9 bases; junction bases not matched to a gene: 8. The CDR3 spells CSVENRGRLGQYF. CDR3 sequence (DNA): TGCAGCGTTGAAAACAGGGGGCGCTTGGGGCAGTACTTC.

This clonotype was counted many times. The chain uses TRBV6-2 or TRBV6-3 and TRBJ2-7; tentatively, D is TRBD2 (5 bases). V gave up 8 bases and J gave up 7 bases, with 21 bases separating them. CDR3 length: 14 residues. Germline CDR1 MNHEY, CDR2 SVGEGT. The CDR3, as DNA: TGTGCCAGCCAGATCCGATGGTCCGAGGGTGAGCAGTACTTC. It codes for CASQIRWSEGEQYF.

This clonotype was found many times. The rearrangement uses TRBV13 and TRBJ1-1; no reliable D call. This CDR3 is built from 15 residues. Germline V lookup: CDR1 PRHDT, CDR2 FYEKMQ (reference sequence). The V and J ends lost 5 bases and 7 bases respectively, with 20 bases between them. The CDR3 protein is CASSIQFRGSHEAFF. CDR3 in DNA: TGTGCCAGCAGCATACAATTCCGGGGATCCCATGAAGCTTTCTTT.

This clonotype was seen more than once but under ten times. This chain links TRBV12-3 or TRBV12-4 with TRBJ2-2; perhaps TRBD1 as D (6 bases). V was trimmed by 7 bases and J by 5 bases, leaving 17 bases between them. This CDR3 is 15 amino acids long. The DNA of the CDR3 is TGTGCCAGCACCCGAGCCGGGACACAAACCGGGGAGCTGTTTTTT. Its translation: CASTRAGTQTGELFF.

The sample holds many counts of this clonotype. The chain carries TRBV18 and TRBJ2-5; D gene uncertain. V was trimmed by 3 bases and J by 5 bases, leaving 7 bases between them. Germline V CDR1 and CDR2: KGHSH, LQKENI. This CDR3 has 12 residues. The CDR3 here is CASSPLRETQYF. As DNA, the CDR3 is TGTGCCAGCTCACCGTTGCGGGAGACCCAGTACTTC.

With respect to this clonotype: This may be a read error: a much more frequent sequence differs by one nucleotide. The J gene is TRBJ1-5, the V gene TRBV7-9; no definite D call. The CDR3 totals 13 residues. The V gene's germline CDR1 is SEHNR and CDR2 FQNEAQ (reference sequence). CDR3 sequence reads: CVSSLDTWGPQHF. The CDR3 bases are TGTGTCAGCAGCTTAGATACATGGGGGCCCCAGCATTTT.

V gene TRBV25-1 combines with J gene TRBJ2-5; D is undetermined. Germline V lookup: CDR1 MGHDK, CDR2 SYGVNS. This CDR3 contains 13 residues. Between the trimmed V and J ends, which lost 8 bases and 0 bases, there was a span of 10 bases. In nucleotides, the CDR3 is TGTGCCAGCTGGAATAAGTACCAAGAGACCCAGTACTTC. Translated: CASWNKYQETQYF. The full variable domain, rest sourced from reference TRBV25-1 and TRBJ2-5, is EADIYQTPRYLVIGTGKKITLECSQTMGHDKMYWYQQDPGMELHLIHYSYGVNSTEKGDLSSESTVSRIRTEHFPLTLESARPSHTSQYLCASWNKYQETQYFGPGTRLLVL.

This clonotype was detected ten times or more. The rearrangement links TRBV20-1 to TRBJ2-7, with a weak D call TRBD1 (6 bases). The ends were cut back, 7 bases at V and 0 bases at J, with 10 bases in the middle. Per germline, CDR1 DFQATT and CDR2 SNEGSKA (reference sequence). The CDR3 extends over 12 amino acids. CDR3 coding DNA: TGCAGTGTAGGGGACAACTCCTACGAGCAGTACTTC. Translation gives CSVGDNSYEQYF.

This clonotype was seen only a few times. CDR3 sequence reads: CASSGTDSSYNEQFF. The CDR3 DNA reads as TGTGCCAGCAGCGGGACAGACAGCTCCTACAATGAGCAGTTCTTC. The chain combines TRBV6-1 with TRBJ2-1; 7 bases fit TRBD1. The germline CDR1 and CDR2 sequences are MNHNS and SASEGT. There are 15 residues in the CDR3. With V trimmed by 6 bases and J by 0 bases, 5 bases remained unmatched.

This clonotype has a count of ten or more. The V call is TRBV2, the J call TRBJ1-2; 7 nucleotides match TRBD1. The V gene end was trimmed by 6 bases and the J gene end by 3 bases; junction bases not matched to a gene: 13. Looked up from germline, CDR1 is SNHLY and CDR2 is FYNNEI. CDR3 length: 16 residues. CDR3 in amino acids: CASRDTMDRFDYGYTF. CDR3 DNA: TGTGCCAGCAGGGATACCATGGACAGGTTTGACTATGGCTACACCTTC.

This clonotype was counted only a few times. CDR3 nucleotide sequence: TGCGCCAGCAGCTTCACTAGCGGGGGTTCCTACGAGCAGTACTTC. It codes for CASSFTSGGSYEQYF. The gene calls are TRBV5-1 and TRBJ2-7; 11 bases align to TRBD2. V lost 2 bases to trimming and J lost 1 base; unmatched junction nucleotides: 2. There are 15 residues in the CDR3. In germline, CDR1 is SGHRS, CDR2 YFSETQ.

This clonotype has just a few counts. V is TRBV7-3 and J is TRBJ1-4; 9 bases match TRBD1. This CDR3 comprises 17 residues. The V segment lost 5 bases and the J segment 7 bases; nucleotides outside the gene matches: 14. Germline values: CDR1 SGHTA, CDR2 FQGTGA. The CDR3 is CASSLNGPGQGGEKLFF. Here the CDR3 DNA reads TGTGCCAGCAGCCTCAATGGACCGGGACAGGGAGGTGAAAAACTGTTTTTT.

This clonotype was found many times. The chain has TRBV20-1 and TRBJ2-7; TRBD1 matches at 7 bases. The CDR3 totals 15 residues. Germline V gives CDR1 DFQATT, CDR2 SNEGSKA (reference sequence). V lost 0 bases to trimming and J lost 3 bases; unmatched junction nucleotides: 8. The CDR3 DNA reads as TGCAGTGCTAGAGATCATTACCAGGGGGTCTACGAGCAGTACTTC. This codes for CSARDHYQGVYEQYF.

This clonotype was observed many times. V usage is TRBV20-1 and J usage is TRBJ2-4; D is possibly TRBD1 or TRBD2 (5 bases each). Germline V gives CDR1 DFQATT, CDR2 SNEGSKA (reference sequence). This CDR3 comprises 20 residues. V lost 1 base to trimming and J lost 0 bases, with 25 bases between them. This CDR3 is CSARGQSWAGTSLAKNIQYF. In DNA, the CDR3 is TGCAGTGCTAGAGGCCAGTCATGGGCCGGGACGTCCCTAGCCAAAAACATTCAGTACTTC.

Concerning this clonotype itself: A much larger clone lies one base from this, so it may be a read error. The chain couples TRBV5-1 to TRBJ2-5; D ambiguous. The CDR3 runs to 12 residues. The germline V gene has CDR1 SGHRS and CDR2 YFSETQ. Here the CDR3 reads CAGSLDSETQYF. Here the CDR3 DNA reads TGCGCCGGCAGCTTGGATTCAGAGACCCAGTACTTC.

Details on this clonotype: Since a much larger clone is just one base distant, this may be a read error. This chain connects TRBV6-1 to TRBJ2-1, with D possibly matching TRBD1 (6 bases). V lost 1 base, J lost 5 bases, and 12 bases lay in between. The germline CDR1 and CDR2 sequences are MNHNS and SASEGT. The CDR3 length is 15 residues. The CDR3 region has the DNA TGTGCCAGCAGTGAAGTGGCAGGGGAGAACAATGAGCAGTTCTTC. Amino acid sequence: CASSEVAGENNEQFF.

This clonotype was counted many times. The V call is TRBV18, the J call TRBJ1-5, with unresolved D. Trimming cost V 6 bases and J 0 bases, with 15 bases left between them. Germline V gene lookup returns CDR1 KGHSH and CDR2 LQKENI. This CDR3 region has 16 residues. As DNA, the CDR3 is TGTGCCAGCTCTCCGTCCCCATTAATTAGCAATCAGCCCCAGCATTTT. It specifies CASSPSPLISNQPQHF.

This clonotype was observed at least ten times. V gene TRBV6-5 combines with J gene TRBJ1-1, with D unclear. CDR1 MNHEY and CDR2 SVGAGI come from the germline V gene. The ends were cut back, 8 bases at V and 0 bases at J, with 16 bases in the middle. This CDR3 comprises 15 residues. The CDR3 coding sequence is TGTGCCAGCGTGGGTGCAGGAGGAGTGAACACTGAAGCTTTCTTT. Translating gives CASVGAGGVNTEAFF.

This clonotype was seen just once. A much larger clone lies a single base off, so this may be a read error. CDR3 in amino acids: CRARPLGGTYEKLFF. CDR3 DNA sequence: TGCAGGGCTAGACCGTTGGGAGGGACTTATGAAAAACTGTTTTTT. The chain uses TRBV20-1 and TRBJ1-4; possibly TRBD1 for D (5 bases). The length of the CDR3 is 15 residues. Germline assignment: CDR1 DFQATT and CDR2 SNEGSKA (reference sequence).

There are many counts of this clonotype. The chain links TRBV29-1 to TRBJ1-1; the D is unclear. V was trimmed by 6 bases and J by 4 bases, leaving 15 bases between them. CDR3 size: 13 residues. Germline loops: CDR1 SQVTM, CDR2 ANQGSEA. CDR3 protein: CSVSEYGGTEAFF. CDR3 DNA sequence: TGCAGCGTGTCGGAGTATGGCGGCACTGAAGCTTTCTTT.

This clonotype was counted ten times or more. The chain combines TRBV20-1 with TRBJ1-2; TRBD1 is a possible D gene (6 bases). Trimming pared 5 bases from V and 4 bases from J, leaving 14 bases between. Germline-derived CDR1 and CDR2 are DFQATT and SNEGSKA (reference sequence). The CDR3 length is 13 residues. The CDR3 nucleotides are TGCAGTGCTCCTACGACAGGCTTCTATGGCTACACCTTC. Protein sequence: CSAPTTGFYGYTF.

This clonotype occurred many times. This chain joins TRBV12-3 or TRBV12-4 and TRBJ1-5; D ambiguous. The CDR3 is 13 amino acids. The V end lost 3 bases, the J end lost 1 base, and 4 bases lay between the germline ends. The CDR3 sequence: CASSFVSNQPQHF. The CDR3 DNA sequence: TGTGCCAGCAGTTTTGTCAGCAATCAGCCCCAGCATTTT.

In regard to this clonotype: This may come from a read error, since a much larger clone is one base off. V and J are TRBV7-2 and TRBJ2-3; no clear D. CDR1 and CDR2 (germline): SGHTA, FQGNSA. Between the trimmed V and J ends, which lost 5 bases and 0 bases, there was a span of 15 bases. The CDR3 is 16 amino acids. CDR3 region: CASSLETRLSTDTQYF. CDR3 bases: TGTGCCAGCAGCCTCGAGACTCGCCTTAGCACAGATACGCAGTATTTT. Complete variable domain (other parts from reference TRBV7-2 and TRBJ2-3): GAGVSQSPSNKVTEKGKDVELRCDPISGHTALYWYRQSLGQGLEFLIYFQGNSAPDKSGLPSDRFSAERTGGSVSTLTIQRTQQEDSAVYLCASSLETRLSTDTQYFGPGTRLTVL.